The 4 T cell receptor beta chains presented below share a single source sample, sequenced in a study of blood T cell repertoires in COVID-19. The data were produced by immunoSEQ multiplex PCR, yet TCRdb's version contains in-frame clones alone and is incomplete. The repertoire holds around 160,000 clones, with approximately 80% as singletons. Sequenced sample: peripheral blood. The receptors were sampled from a human donor in a cohort sampled during active COVID-19.

This chain uses TRBV19 with TRBJ2-1; TRBD1 agrees at 10 bases. Germline V gives CDR1 LNHDA, CDR2 SQIVND (reference sequence). V trimming: 7 bases; J trimming: 7 bases; junction bases outside the gene matches: 13. This CDR3 is 16 amino acids long. The CDR3 spells CASTHGGTGVKNEQFF. CDR3 sequence (DNA): TGTGCCAGTACCCATGGGGGGACAGGGGTAAAAAATGAGCAGTTCTTC.

The chain uses TRBV4-3 and TRBJ1-3; TRBD1 aligns across 7 bases. The CDR3 spans 15 residues. The germline V gene has CDR1 LGHNA and CDR2 YSLEER. V trimming: 8 bases; J trimming: 0 bases; junction bases outside the gene matches: 7. This chain's CDR3 is CASGPGQSSGNTIYF. CDR3 DNA sequence: TGCGCCAGCGGTCCGGGACAGAGCTCTGGAAACACCATATATTTT.

The CDR3 reads CASRFRTSGSNEQFF. The CDR3 DNA sequence: TGTGCAAGTCGCTTTCGGACTAGCGGGAGCAATGAGCAGTTCTTC. This chain connects TRBV12-2 to TRBJ2-1; TRBD2, the table's D call, lacks a check against the DNA. TRBV12-2 is listed as a pseudogene. The CDR3 length is 15 residues.

V and J are TRBV4-1 and TRBJ2-7, with 8 bases that match TRBD2. Germline assignment: CDR1 MGHRA and CDR2 YSYEKL. V shed 1 base and J 7 bases; nucleotides not matched to a gene: 9. CDR3 length equals 15 residues. The CDR3 nucleotides are TGCGCCAGCAGCCAAGGGGTAACTAGCGGTGGTGAGCAGTACTTC. Its protein product is CASSQGVTSGGEQYF.